This TCR beta chain was sequenced in a study of T-cell memory formation after mild COVID-19. Study-level background: TCR clusters largely stayed donor specific.

This clonotype appeared many times. TCRdb reanalysed the 5' RACE reads using MiXCR and keeps one entry per CDR3 protein. The data hold roughly 200,000 distinct CDR3 sequences, with more than 15% observed a single time. CDR3 size: 15 residues. Trimming removed 6 bases from V and 3 bases from J; junction bases left unmatched: 10. This sequence joins TRBV12-3 or TRBV12-4 and TRBJ2-7; 8 bases fit TRBD1. Sequencing was done on a sample of PBMCs or a T cell subset sorted from them (not recorded which). This TCR was recovered from an adult woman who had mild COVID-19 (a few samples of this study predate the infection). Cell type and time point are not known. CDR3: CASRYSTGDYYEQYF. The CDR3 region has the DNA TGTGCCAGCAGATATTCGACAGGGGATTACTACGAGCAGTACTTC.